This T cell receptor (beta chain) was obtained from a study of T cells in Graves' hyperthyroidism and ophthalmopathy. This clonotype showed up many times. TCR beta CDR3 sequences were amplified from RNA transcripts. Researchers ran a first-round RT-PCR on the TCR CDR3 using the HTBI primer set. TCRdb used MiXCR to reprocess the multiplex PCR reads, holding one entry per CDR3 protein. The table includes around 200,000 distinct CDR3 sequences, 17% detected once. The source of this sequence is a woman in her fifties or sixties with Graves' hyperthyroidism. The sample comprised blood.

Written as DNA, the CDR3 is TGTGCCAGCTCACCCGGGGGTCATGGCTACACCTTC. Protein: CASSPGGHGYTF. The genes are TRBV18 and TRBJ1-2; possibly TRBD1 for D (5 bases). Germline lookup yields CDR1 KGHSH and CDR2 LQKENI. This CDR3 is built from 12 residues. V lost 3 bases and J lost 6, with 8 bases in between.